The rows below give T cell receptor beta chains drawn from one sample of a study of shared clonotypes between healthy human individuals. Some clones are missing from TCRdb's copy, which holds only in-frame ones; the method was immunoSEQ multiplex PCR. Among a few million clones, more than 80% were seen once, and the ten largest hold more than 0.12%. Material: naive CD4+ T cells sorted from blood. Source of these receptors: a man aged 18 to 30 in good health. The CDR3 runs from the conserved cysteine through the conserved F or W. D genes are given only for firm matches. Part of the rows lack a size; the others show once, few, many or a class for expanded clones.

size,length,V,D,J,CDR3,DNA
.,16,TRBV7-9,TRBD1,TRBJ2-1,CASSYLRDRVGNEQFF,TGTGCCAGCAGCTACCTCCGGGACAGGGTAGGCAATGAGCAGTTCTTC
.,16,TRBV19,.,TRBJ1-4,CASSIEPGRRIEKLFF,TGTGCCAGTAGTATAGAACCGGGCCGGCGGATTGAAAAACTGTTTTTT
.,15,TRBV11-2,.,TRBJ1-1,CASSLNRFMNTEAFF,TGTGCCAGCAGCTTAAACAGATTTATGAACACTGAAGCTTTCTTT
.,15,TRBV5-4,.,TRBJ2-1,CASSLELMTMDEQFF,TGTGCCAGCAGCTTGGAATTGATGACGATGGATGAGCAGTTCTTC
.,15,TRBV7-3,TRBD2,TRBJ2-2,CASSLERGATGELFF,TGTGCCAGCAGCTTGGAGCGGGGGGCCACCGGGGAGCTGTTTTTT
.,15,TRBV19,TRBD1,TRBJ2-7,CASSIEGQGIYEQYF,TGTGCCAGTAGTATAGAGGGACAGGGTATCTACGAGCAGTACTTC
.,12,TRBV2,.,TRBJ2-5,CASRSNQETQYF,TGTGCCAGCAGGTCCAACCAAGAGACCCAGTACTTC
.,14,TRBV5-1,.,TRBJ1-2,CASSPSGGAGGYTF,TGCGCCAGCAGCCCATCCGGGGGGGCTGGCGGCTACACCTTC
.,15,TRBV9,TRBD1,TRBJ2-3,CASSAGQGATDTQYF,TGTGCCAGCAGCGCAGGACAGGGGGCAACAGATACGCAGTATTTT
.,14,TRBV6-1,.,TRBJ1-2,CASSEYGQIYGYTF,TGTGCCAGCAGTGAATATGGACAGATCTATGGCTACACCTTC
.,17,TRBV7-9,.,TRBJ2-5,CASSLGFSAPHEETQYF,TGTGCCAGCAGCTTAGGGTTTTCAGCGCCCCACGAAGAGACCCAGTACTTC
.,17,TRBV11-2,TRBD2,TRBJ2-7,CASSTSSRAGAPYEQYF,TGTGCCAGCAGCACCTCTTCCAGAGCGGGGGCCCCCTACGAGCAGTACTTC
few,12,TRBV10-3,.,TRBJ1-3,CAIRESGNTIYF,TGTGCCATCAGGGAGTCTGGAAACACCATATATTTT
.,14,TRBV27,TRBD2,TRBJ2-5,CASRLLAGGETQYF,TGTGCCAGCAGGCTACTAGCGGGAGGAGAGACCCAGTACTTC
.,14,TRBV5-1,TRBD2,TRBJ2-4,CASSPTAGGNIQYF,TGCGCCAGCAGCCCCACTGCGGGGGGGAACATTCAGTACTTC
.,16,TRBV28,TRBD2,TRBJ2-3,CASSYPLGLASDTQYF,TGTGCCAGCAGTTACCCGCTGGGACTAGCATCCGATACGCAGTATTTT